This note documents a single T cell receptor beta chain sequence. What it binds is unknown. Regarding donors, all were healthy bone marrow donors. This sample was taken from a study of cytomegalovirus exposure and HLA in healthy donors. At the level of the study: An early release of data contained tens of millions of unique TCRs, which came from HLA-typed donors.

PCR was performed using 60 Vbeta and 13 Jbeta primers. The repertoire was sequenced with immunoSEQ multiplex PCR; TCRdb's copy has only in-frame clones and lacks some. Here the sample spans 69,000 or so clones, roughly 74% being singletons. Findings and limits, study-wide: CMV antigen specificity of a few CMV-associated chains was confirmed in vitro. Evidence from a later analysis indicated that most CMV-associated TCR beta chains looked HLA-restricted.

V dropped 3 bases and J dropped 4; count of bases not matched to a gene: 9. The germline gives CDR1 SGHRS, CDR2 YFSETQ. There are 16 residues in the CDR3. V gene TRBV5-1 combines with J gene TRBJ1-1; 10 nucleotides agree with TRBD1. This TCR was recovered from an older woman in good health and CMV-seropositive. Sequencing used PBMCs. CDR3 sequence: CASSSRQGAGGTEAFF. The CDR3 nucleotides read TGCGCCAGCAGCTCGCGACAGGGGGCAGGGGGCACTGAAGCTTTCTTT. Together with reference TRBV5-1 and TRBJ1-1, the CDR3 gives the full variable domain: KAGVTQTPRYLIKTRGQQVTLSCSPISGHRSVSWYQQTPGQGLQFLFEYFSETQRNKGNFPGRFSGRQFSNSRSEMNVSTLELGDSALYLCASSSRQGAGGTEAFFGQGTRLTVV.